The 26 T cell receptor beta chains below were found in one sample sequenced in a study of blood T cells in healthy people across ages (dated by TCRdb to the mid-2010s). Library preparation was by 5' RACE. The sample was run on an Illumina HiSeq 2500. A second PCR of 7 to 11 cycles was run with a J-beta primer mix and a sample-barcoded 5' primer. TCRdb's own reprocessing of the public reads used fastp at Q25 and MiXCR and kept productive beta chains. All rows with the same CDR3 protein become a single entry with the most common DNA and genes. Within this sample are about 1.5 million distinct CDR3 sequences, with about 42% of them counted one time only. About 4% of the sample is held by the ten biggest clonotypes. The sequencing input was blood. All receptors come from a woman aged 18-29 years in good health.

The chain links TRBV7-2 to TRBJ2-3; TRBD2 aligns across 16 bases. CDR1 is SGHTA, CDR2 FQGNSA, per germline. This CDR3 is 19 amino acids long. Trimming cost V 5 bases and J 4 bases; bases outside gene matches: 12. This CDR3 is CASSLNSGTSGGASDTQYF. DNA of the CDR3: TGTGCCAGCAGCCTGAATAGCGGGACTAGCGGGGGGGCTTCAGATACGCAGTATTTT.

The V call is TRBV13, the J call TRBJ1-1; no clear D. The germline gives CDR1 PRHDT, CDR2 FYEKMQ (reference sequence). The CDR3 is 13 residues long. Trimming removed 3 bases at V and 4 bases at J, with 9 bases between. The CDR3 DNA is TGTGCCAGCAGCTTCGCGGTGGGCACTGAAGCTTTCTTT. This translates into CASSFAVGTEAFF.

The V gene is TRBV6-1, the J gene TRBJ2-3; D is perhaps TRBD2 (6 bases). This CDR3 has 12 residues. CDR1 and CDR2 from the germline V gene are MNHNS and SASEGT. V was shortened by 7 bases and J by 5 bases, with 10 bases between the two germline ends. CDR3 DNA: TGTGCCAGCATACTAGCTGTAGATACGCAGTATTTT. As protein: CASILAVDTQYF.

This chain links TRBV6-1 with TRBJ1-5; 7 bases align to TRBD1. From germline, CDR1 is MNHNS and CDR2 SASEGT. This CDR3 comprises 15 residues. The ends lost 0 bases at V and 7 bases at J; junction bases unmatched: 6. CDR3 in amino acids: CASSEARQGGQPQHF. The CDR3 DNA is TGTGCCAGCAGTGAAGCCAGACAGGGTGGCCAGCCCCAGCATTTT.

The chain joins TRBV5-6 to TRBJ2-3; 7 bases are a match to TRBD1. V lost 3 bases, J lost 1 base, and 8 bases stayed unmatched. This CDR3 is built from 16 residues. Per germline, CDR1 SGHDT and CDR2 YYEEEE. The CDR3 spells CASSSLLQGRTDTQYF. The CDR3 DNA sequence: TGTGCCAGCAGCTCTCTATTACAGGGGCGCACAGATACGCAGTATTTT. The whole variable domain, remainder taken from reference TRBV5-6 and TRBJ2-3, is DAGVTQSPTHLIKTRGQQVTLRCSPKSGHDTVSWYQQALGQGPQFIFQYYEEEERQRGNFPDRFSGHQFPNYSSELNVNALLLGDSALYLCASSSLLQGRTDTQYFGPGTRLTVL.

This clonotype was recorded at least ten times. The chain employs TRBV20-1 and TRBJ2-3; D uncertain. CDR3 length: 11 residues. The germline V gene encodes CDR1 DFQATT and CDR2 SNEGSKA (reference sequence). Trimming pared 0 bases from V and 5 bases from J, leaving 3 bases between. The CDR3 region has the DNA TGCAGTGCTAGAGATGGAGATACGCAGTATTTT. Its translation is CSARDGDTQYF.

This clonotype appeared many times. J is TRBJ1-2 and V is TRBV6-5, with D maybe TRBD1 (6 bases). Trimming stripped 6 bases from V and 6 bases from J, with 14 bases between. Germline V lookup: CDR1 MNHEY, CDR2 SVGAGI. This CDR3 has 13 residues. The CDR3 sequence: CASRTTGFHGYTF. The CDR3, as DNA: TGTGCCAGCAGAACGACAGGTTTTCATGGCTACACCTTC.

The chain recombines TRBV9 with TRBJ2-2; tentatively, D is TRBD1 (5 bases). Germline lookup yields CDR1 SGDLS and CDR2 YYNGEE. The germline V and J ends were trimmed by 3 bases and 6 bases, with 9 bases remaining between them. The CDR3 has 13 amino acids. Here the CDR3 reads CASSAGIPGELFF. CDR3 DNA sequence: TGTGCCAGCAGCGCAGGGATCCCCGGGGAGCTGTTTTTT.

The chain joins TRBV10-3 to TRBJ2-3, with a weak D call TRBD2 (5 bases). With 5 bases removed from V and 2 bases from J, the gap between germline ends came to 11 bases. CDR1 is ENHRY, CDR2 SYGVKD, per germline. This CDR3 contains 14 residues. The CDR3 nucleotides read TGTGCCATCAGTCCGGGGTCAGACACAGATACGCAGTATTTT. This gives the protein CAISPGSDTDTQYF.

The V gene is TRBV5-1, the J gene TRBJ2-3; 9 nucleotides agree with TRBD2. Germline CDR1 SGHRS, CDR2 YFSETQ. There are 16 residues in the CDR3. The J segment lost 2 bases and the V segment lost 4 bases, leaving 8 bases of the junction unmatched. The CDR3 here is CASSLPSGGFTDTQYF. CDR3 DNA: TGCGCCAGCAGCCTCCCGAGCGGGGGGTTCACAGATACGCAGTATTTT.

This clonotype showed up just a few times. The CDR3 loop reads CSVEGSDRLSYGYTF. Here the CDR3 DNA reads TGCAGCGTTGAGGGTTCAGACAGGCTCAGCTATGGCTACACCTTC. The genes are TRBV29-1 and TRBJ1-2, with TRBD1 as a possible D gene (6 bases). This CDR3 has 15 amino acids. Germline CDR1 SQVTM, CDR2 ANQGSEA. The V gene lost 3 bases and the J gene lost 4 bases, with 18 bases spanning the gap. Using reference TRBV29-1 and TRBJ1-2 for the parts outside the CDR3, the full variable domain is SAVISQKPSRDICQRGTSLTIQCQVDSQVTMMFWYRQQPGQSLTLIATANQGSEATYESGFVIDKFPISRPNLTFSTLTVSNMSPEDSSIYLCSVEGSDRLSYGYTFGSGTRLTVV.

V is TRBV9 and J is TRBJ2-7; D might be TRBD2 (5 bases). Germline loops: CDR1 SGDLS, CDR2 YYNGEE. This CDR3 comprises 14 residues. Trimming took off 2 bases at V and 2 bases at J, with 11 bases between the two ends. The CDR3 is CASSVDYAPYEQYF. The CDR3 region has the DNA TGTGCCAGCAGCGTTGACTATGCACCCTACGAGCAGTACTTC.

The chain recombines TRBV2 with TRBJ2-1; 8 positions agree with TRBD1. This CDR3 spans 12 amino acids. From germline, CDR1 is SNHLY and CDR2 FYNNEI. V was pared by 7 bases and J by 15 bases, with 11 bases of the junction left unmatched. The CDR3 sequence is CASTDRGPSWFF. The DNA of the CDR3 is TGTGCCAGCACAGACAGGGGTCCGTCCTGGTTCTTC.

J is TRBJ1-1 and V is TRBV2; no clear D. The V gene's germline CDR1 is SNHLY and CDR2 FYNNEI. This CDR3 region has 15 residues. Trimming removed 2 bases from V and 2 bases from J, with 12 bases in between. The CDR3 protein is CASSESALLNTEAFF. CDR3 DNA sequence: TGTGCCAGCAGTGAAAGCGCCCTACTTAACACTGAAGCTTTCTTT.

This sequence joins TRBV20-1 and TRBJ1-1; no reliable D call. The CDR3 sequence is 13 residues long. With 7 bases removed from V and 5 bases from J, the gap between germline ends came to 17 bases. CDR1 is DFQATT and CDR2 is SNEGSKA in the germline V gene (reference sequence). The CDR3 spells CSVGLPGGTEAFF. CDR3 nucleotide sequence: TGCAGTGTTGGACTCCCTGGAGGGACTGAAGCTTTCTTT.

J is TRBJ1-1 and V is TRBV4-3, with unresolved D. Germline CDR1 and CDR2: LGHNA and YSLEER. Trimming removed 2 bases at V and 5 bases at J, with 6 bases between. This CDR3 is 12 amino acids long. The CDR3 bases are TGCGCCAGCAGCCAAAAAGGGACTGAAGCTTTCTTT. Translation: CASSQKGTEAFF.

The V call is TRBV4-1, the J call TRBJ1-1; D is possibly TRBD1 (6 bases). CDR1 and CDR2 (germline): MGHRA, YSYEKL. Trimming shortened V by 1 base and J by 1 base, and 13 bases separated the two germline ends. The CDR3 length is 16 residues. The CDR3 loop reads CASSQAWGTWNTEAFF. Written as DNA, the CDR3 is TGCGCCAGCAGCCAAGCCTGGGGGACATGGAACACTGAAGCTTTCTTT.

This rearrangement joins TRBV20-1 to TRBJ2-3, with D possibly matching TRBD1 (6 bases). Trimming shortened V by 2 bases and J by 3 bases, and 9 bases separated the two germline ends. The germline V gene encodes CDR1 DFQATT and CDR2 SNEGSKA (reference sequence). This CDR3 region has 13 residues. The CDR3 DNA is TGCAGTGCTAGACTTACAGGGACAGATACGCAGTATTTT. Translated: CSARLTGTDTQYF.

This chain links TRBV5-1 with TRBJ1-2; TRBD1 aligns across 9 bases. This CDR3 has 13 residues. V shed 4 bases, J shed 7 bases, and the junction held 5 bases outside the gene matches. Germline CDR1 SGHRS, CDR2 YFSETQ. The CDR3 nucleotides read TGCGCCAGCAGCCTACAGGGGGCGACTGGCTACACCTTC. Translating it yields CASSLQGATGYTF.

V usage is TRBV5-4 and J usage is TRBJ2-3; maybe TRBD2 (6 bases). Germline values: CDR1 SGHNT, CDR2 YYREEE (reference sequence). The CDR3 contains 16 residues. V was cut by 5 bases and J by 6 bases, with 22 bases left in between. CDR3 sequence reads: CASSKPFPSSGDTQYF. CDR3 nucleotide sequence: TGTGCCAGCAGTAAACCCTTTCCATCAAGCGGGGATACGCAGTATTTT. The full variable domain, in which reference TRBV5-4 and TRBJ2-3 provide the parts outside the CDR3, is ETGVTQSPTHLIKTRGQQVTLRCSSQSGHNTVSWYQQALGQGPQFIFQYYREEENGRGNFPPRFSGLQFPNYSSELNVNALELDDSALYLCASSKPFPSSGDTQYFGPGTRLTVL.

This chain uses TRBV10-3 with TRBJ2-7; D may be TRBD1 or TRBD2 (6 bases each). Germline-derived CDR1 and CDR2 are ENHRY and SYGVKD. V lost 9 bases to trimming and J lost 4 bases, with 19 bases between them. There are 14 residues in the CDR3. Here the CDR3 DNA reads TGTGCCATAGGGGGTAGCGGATTAGGTTACGAGCAGTACTTC. This sequence encodes CAIGGSGLGYEQYF.

About this clonotype: Mismatch with germline at one junction end may stem from a read error. The chain uses TRBV24-1 and TRBJ2-1, with D possibly matching TRBD1 (5 bases). CDR1 is KGHDR, CDR2 SFDVKD, per germline. This CDR3 is 13 amino acids long. CDR3 DNA: TGTGTCACCAGTTCTACAGGTCGGGATGAGCAGTTCTTC. Translation gives CVTSSTGRDEQFF.

This clonotype was seen a few times. The V gene is TRBV3-1, the J gene TRBJ1-2; no firm D call. Germline V gene lookup returns CDR1 LGHDT and CDR2 YNNKEL (reference sequence). This CDR3 is 15 amino acids long. Trimming stripped 0 bases from V and 4 bases from J, with 12 bases between. The CDR3 here is CASSQDLAHIYGYTF. The CDR3 coding sequence is TGTGCCAGCAGCCAAGATTTGGCGCATATCTATGGCTACACCTTC. The full variable domain, rest sourced from reference TRBV3-1 and TRBJ1-2, is DTAVSQTPKYLVTQMGNDKSIKCEQNLGHDTMYWYKQDSKKFLKIMFSYNNKELIINETVPNRFSPKSPDKAHLNLHINSLELGDSAVYFCASSQDLAHIYGYTFGSGTRLTVV.

This chain uses TRBV7-9 with TRBJ2-1; a weak D match, TRBD1 (5 bases). This CDR3 has 14 residues. CDR1 SEHNR and CDR2 FQNEAQ come from the germline V gene (reference sequence). The ends were cut back, 1 base at V and 8 bases at J, with 12 bases in the middle. The CDR3 DNA reads TGTGCCAGCAGCTTAGGACCAGGGAACTATGAGCAGTTCTTC. Its translation is CASSLGPGNYEQFF.

As regards this clonotype: Relative to the germline gene, one junction end is altered; a read error may explain this. V and J are TRBV9 and TRBJ1-2; 7 bases align to TRBD1. This CDR3 region has 14 residues. CDR1 SGDLS and CDR2 YYNGEE come from the germline V gene. CDR3 residues: CASGVEGTAYGYTF. As DNA, the CDR3 is TGTGCCAGCGGCGTAGAGGGGACAGCCTATGGCTACACCTTC.

The V gene is TRBV5-6, the J gene TRBJ2-5; TRBD2 agrees at 7 bases. V was clipped by 0 bases and J by 2 bases; unmatched bases: 10. The V gene's germline CDR1 is SGHDT and CDR2 YYEEEE. The CDR3 covers 17 residues. This CDR3 is CASSLVSSGASQETQYF. In DNA form, the CDR3 reads TGTGCCAGCAGCTTGGTATCTAGCGGCGCGTCTCAAGAGACCCAGTACTTC.